Below are 6 T cell receptor beta chains sequenced from a single sample in a study of blood T cell repertoires in COVID-19. Clones were sequenced by immunoSEQ multiplex PCR, and TCRdb holds only the in-frame ones, with some missing. The sample carries tens of thousands of clones, 85% to 95% recorded once. The sequenced sample consisted of peripheral blood. These receptors were obtained from a man in his 60s with active or convalescent COVID-19.

This chain links TRBV6-1 with TRBJ1-2; 7 positions agree with TRBD1. Germline V gene sequence: CDR1 MNHNS, CDR2 SASEGT. The CDR3 is 14 residues long. With 0 bases clipped from V and 8 bases from J, the junction kept 6 bases outside the gene matches. CDR3: CASSEAGQDLGYTF. Here the CDR3 DNA reads TGTGCCAGCAGTGAAGCCGGACAGGACCTCGGCTACACCTTC.

V gene TRBV7-9 combines with J gene TRBJ1-5; 8 bases match TRBD1. The CDR3 spans 15 residues. V was clipped by 5 bases and J by 3 bases; unmatched bases: 6. Germline V lookup: CDR1 SEHNR, CDR2 FQNEAQ (reference sequence). This chain's CDR3 is CASSIYRGDNQPQHF. As DNA, the CDR3 is TGTGCCAGCAGCATATACAGGGGGGACAATCAGCCCCAGCATTTT.

V usage is TRBV12-3 or TRBV12-4 and J usage is TRBJ1-2, with unresolved D. CDR3 length equals 13 residues. V gave up 8 bases and J gave up 2 bases, with 12 bases separating them. In DNA, the CDR3 is TGTGCCAGCGGGCTCCCTCCCAACTATGGCTACACCTTC. Translation gives CASGLPPNYGYTF.

This clone appeared a single time. The rearrangement uses TRBV11-1 and TRBJ2-7, with D perhaps TRBD1 (6 bases). V was shortened by 6 bases and J by 3 bases, with 15 bases between the two germline ends. The germline gives CDR1 SGHAT, CDR2 FQDESV (reference sequence). The CDR3 totals 14 residues. The CDR3, as DNA: TGTGCCAGCAGGGCCACAAGGGGACACTACGAGCAGTACTTC. This translates into CASRATRGHYEQYF.

The rearrangement joins TRBV6-6 to TRBJ1-1, with 7 bases aligning to TRBD1. The ends lost 6 bases at V and 2 bases at J; junction bases unmatched: 6. The CDR3 consists of 14 residues. Germline values: CDR1 MNHNY, CDR2 SVGAGI (reference sequence). The CDR3 is CASSQGQTNTEAFF. For the CDR3, the DNA is TGTGCCAGCAGCCAGGGACAGACAAACACTGAAGCTTTCTTT.

The V and J genes are TRBV24-1 and TRBJ1-5; D is uncertain. Germline V lookup: CDR1 KGHDR, CDR2 SFDVKD. V was pared by 5 bases and J by 1 base, with 2 bases between. CDR3 length: 12 residues. CDR3 protein: CATSASNQPQHF. CDR3 DNA: TGTGCCACCAGTGCGAGCAATCAGCCCCAGCATTTT.